This T cell receptor (beta chain) stems from a study of blood T cell repertoires in COVID-19. Whole-study context: Samples taken during acute and convalescent COVID-19 were collected in the United States, Italy and Spain. Sources were T cells, B-cell-depleted T cells, or PBMCs; the material itself was cDNA or gDNA.

Germline CDR1 reads SGHTA; CDR2 reads FQGNSA. The ends lost 5 bases at V and 1 base at J; junction bases unmatched: 3. The length of the CDR3 is 14 residues. How the authors handled the data: Reference gene primer amplification gave estimated nucleated cell counts. Profiling relied on immunoSEQ multiplex PCR, and the TCRdb table lists in-frame clones only, not all of them. The V and J calls and clone size come from that table; D and trimming were worked out from the DNA. The sample carries 200,000 to 250,000 clones, almost 90% recorded once. The chain links TRBV7-2 to TRBJ2-3; 7 nucleotides agree with TRBD2. This clonotype was obtained from an older woman with acute or convalescent COVID-19. Input material: peripheral blood. The chain's CDR3 is CASSPSGGTDTQYF. The CDR3 region has the DNA TGTGCCAGCAGCCCGAGCGGGGGCACAGATACGCAGTATTTT.